This TCR beta chain was recovered during a study of CD8 T cells in Susac syndrome. Germline trimming cut 8 bases from V and 1 base from J; bases unmatched to any gene: 8. CDR1 and CDR2 from the germline V gene are MNHNS and SASEGT. The CDR3 is 14 residues long. The study sequenced TCR beta in blood CD8+ and CD4+ T cells. Controls matched for age and sex were healthy donors. Reverse transcription of 0.5 to 1 ug RNA was performed with random hexamers. TCR beta CDR3 was amplified by immunoSEQ multiplex PCR. This amplification extended across 54 Vbeta and 13 Jbeta segments. MiXCR, run by TCRdb on the immunoSEQ multiplex PCR reads, gives a single entry per CDR3 protein. The sample lists about 200,000 distinct CDR3 sequences, 90% to 95% occurring once.

This chain uses TRBV6-1 with TRBJ2-7, with 7 bases lining up with TRBD1. The clonotype was recovered from a human donor in good health. Sample: CD4+ T cells from PBMCs. This CDR3 is CASGPKGQSYEQYF. DNA for the CDR3: TGTGCCAGCGGGCCAAAGGGACAGTCCTACGAGCAGTACTTC.